The sequence of this T cell receptor (beta chain) was determined in a study of blood T cell repertoires in COVID-19. Study information: Italy, Spain and the United States were the sources of the convalescent and acute COVID-19 samples. Sample material is recorded as cDNA or gDNA derived from T cells, B-cell-depleted T cells, or PBMCs.

The CDR3 spans 12 residues. V was trimmed by 6 bases and J by 2 bases, leaving 8 bases between them. Participants came from about two dozen US areas, aged about 18 to 89 years. Each participant's cohort was designated according to participant-reported clinical history. Generated by immunoSEQ multiplex PCR, the TCRdb table keeps only in-frame clones and is missing some. The sample contains hundreds of thousands of clones, nearly 90% of which appear only once. The chain recombines TRBV12-3 or TRBV12-4 with TRBJ2-7; no firm D call. The material sequenced was PBMCs or T cells enriched from blood (not recorded which). The TCR sequence derives from a woman younger than 35 with acute COVID-19. CDR3 in amino acids: CASSETAYEQYF. The CDR3 bases are TGTGCCAGCAGCGAGACTGCCTACGAGCAGTACTTC.